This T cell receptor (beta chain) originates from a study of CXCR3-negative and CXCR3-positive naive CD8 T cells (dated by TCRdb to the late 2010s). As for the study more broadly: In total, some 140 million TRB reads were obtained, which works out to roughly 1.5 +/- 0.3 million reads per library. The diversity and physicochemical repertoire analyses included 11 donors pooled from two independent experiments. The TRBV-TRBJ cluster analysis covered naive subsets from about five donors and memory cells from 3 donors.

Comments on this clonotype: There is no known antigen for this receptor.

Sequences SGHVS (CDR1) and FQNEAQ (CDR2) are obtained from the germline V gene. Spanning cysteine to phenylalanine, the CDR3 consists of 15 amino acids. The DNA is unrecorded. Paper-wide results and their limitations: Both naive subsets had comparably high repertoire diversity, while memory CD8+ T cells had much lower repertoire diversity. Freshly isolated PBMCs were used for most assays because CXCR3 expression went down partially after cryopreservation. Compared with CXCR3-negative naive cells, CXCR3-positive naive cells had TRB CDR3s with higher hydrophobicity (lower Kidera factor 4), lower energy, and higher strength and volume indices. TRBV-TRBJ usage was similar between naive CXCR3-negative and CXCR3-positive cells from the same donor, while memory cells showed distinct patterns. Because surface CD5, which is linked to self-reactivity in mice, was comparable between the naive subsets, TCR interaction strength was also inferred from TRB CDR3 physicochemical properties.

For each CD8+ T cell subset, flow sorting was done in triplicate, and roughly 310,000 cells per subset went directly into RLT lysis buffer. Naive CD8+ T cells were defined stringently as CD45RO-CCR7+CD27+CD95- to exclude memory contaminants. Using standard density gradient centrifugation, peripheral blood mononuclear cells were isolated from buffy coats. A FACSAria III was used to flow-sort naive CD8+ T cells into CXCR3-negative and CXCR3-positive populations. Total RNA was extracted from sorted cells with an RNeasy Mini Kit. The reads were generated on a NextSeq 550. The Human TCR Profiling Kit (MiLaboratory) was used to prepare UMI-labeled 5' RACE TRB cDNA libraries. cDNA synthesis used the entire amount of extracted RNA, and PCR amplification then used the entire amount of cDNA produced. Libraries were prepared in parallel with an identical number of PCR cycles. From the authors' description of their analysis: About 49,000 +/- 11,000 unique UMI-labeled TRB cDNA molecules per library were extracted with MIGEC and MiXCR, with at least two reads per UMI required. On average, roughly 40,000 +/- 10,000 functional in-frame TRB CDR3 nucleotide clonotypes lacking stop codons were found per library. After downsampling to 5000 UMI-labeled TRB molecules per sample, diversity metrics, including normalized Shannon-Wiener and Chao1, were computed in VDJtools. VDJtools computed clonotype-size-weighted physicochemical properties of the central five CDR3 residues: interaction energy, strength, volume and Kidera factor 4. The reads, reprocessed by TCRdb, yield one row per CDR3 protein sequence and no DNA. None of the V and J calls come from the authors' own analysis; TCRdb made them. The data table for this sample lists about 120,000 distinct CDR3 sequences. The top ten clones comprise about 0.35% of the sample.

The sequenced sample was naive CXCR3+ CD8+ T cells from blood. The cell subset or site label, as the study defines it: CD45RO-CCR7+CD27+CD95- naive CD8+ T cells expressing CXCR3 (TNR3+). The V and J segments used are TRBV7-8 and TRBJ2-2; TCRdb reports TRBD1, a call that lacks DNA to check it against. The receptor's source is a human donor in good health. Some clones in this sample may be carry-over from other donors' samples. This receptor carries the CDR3 CASSTWTGGTGELFF.